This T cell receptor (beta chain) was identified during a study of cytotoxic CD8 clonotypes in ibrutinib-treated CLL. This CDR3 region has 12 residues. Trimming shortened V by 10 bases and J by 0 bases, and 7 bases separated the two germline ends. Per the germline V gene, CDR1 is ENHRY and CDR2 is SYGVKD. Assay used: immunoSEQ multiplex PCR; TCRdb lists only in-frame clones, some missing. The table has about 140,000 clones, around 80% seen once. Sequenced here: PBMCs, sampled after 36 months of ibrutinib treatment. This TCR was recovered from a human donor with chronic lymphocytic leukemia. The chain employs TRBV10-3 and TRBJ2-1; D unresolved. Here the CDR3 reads CASTSSYNEQFF. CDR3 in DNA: TGTGCCAGTACGAGCTCCTACAATGAGCAGTTCTTC.